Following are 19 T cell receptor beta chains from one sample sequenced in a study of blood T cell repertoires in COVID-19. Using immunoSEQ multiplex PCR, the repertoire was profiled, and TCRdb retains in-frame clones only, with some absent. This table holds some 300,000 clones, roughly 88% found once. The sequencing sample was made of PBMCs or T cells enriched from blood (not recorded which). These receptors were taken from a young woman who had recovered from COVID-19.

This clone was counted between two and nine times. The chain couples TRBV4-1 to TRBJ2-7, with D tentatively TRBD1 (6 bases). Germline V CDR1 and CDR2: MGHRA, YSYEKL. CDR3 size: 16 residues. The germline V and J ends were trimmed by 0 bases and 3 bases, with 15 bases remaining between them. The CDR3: CASSQDTGSGSYEQYF. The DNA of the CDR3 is TGCGCCAGCAGCCAAGATACAGGGTCGGGGAGCTACGAGCAGTACTTC.

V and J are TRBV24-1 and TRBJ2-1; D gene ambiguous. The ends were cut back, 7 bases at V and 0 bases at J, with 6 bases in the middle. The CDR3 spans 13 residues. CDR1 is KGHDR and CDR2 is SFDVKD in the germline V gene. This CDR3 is CATRGSSYNEQFF. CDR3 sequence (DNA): TGTGCCACCAGGGGCAGCTCCTACAATGAGCAGTTCTTC.

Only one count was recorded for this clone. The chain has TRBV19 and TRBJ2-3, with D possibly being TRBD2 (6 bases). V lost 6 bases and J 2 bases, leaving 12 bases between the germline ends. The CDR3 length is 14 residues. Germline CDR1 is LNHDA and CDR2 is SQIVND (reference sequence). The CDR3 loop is CASSGGTSTDTQYF. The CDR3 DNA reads TGTGCCAGTAGCGGAGGGACCTCCACAGATACGCAGTATTTT.

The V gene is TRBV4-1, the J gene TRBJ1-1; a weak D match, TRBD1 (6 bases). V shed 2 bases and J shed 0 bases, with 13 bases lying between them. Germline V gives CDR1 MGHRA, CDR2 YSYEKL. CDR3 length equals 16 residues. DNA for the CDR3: TGCGCCAGCAGCCAACGGGGTGGGGGCATGAACACTGAAGCTTTCTTT. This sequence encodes CASSQRGGGMNTEAFF.

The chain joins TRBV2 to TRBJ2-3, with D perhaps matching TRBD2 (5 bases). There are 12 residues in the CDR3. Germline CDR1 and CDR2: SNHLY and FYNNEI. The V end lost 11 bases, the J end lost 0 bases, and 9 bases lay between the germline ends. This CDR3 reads CARGSSTDTQYF. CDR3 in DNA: TGTGCCCGAGGGTCTAGCACAGATACGCAGTATTTT.

The CDR3: CASSLEGDYGYTF. DNA of the CDR3: TGTGCCAGCAGCTTAGAGGGGGACTATGGCTACACCTTC. V gene TRBV11-1 combines with J gene TRBJ1-2; maybe TRBD1 (6 bases). Looked up from germline, CDR1 is SGHAT and CDR2 is FQDESV (reference sequence). The CDR3 covers 13 residues. V was cut by 1 base and J by 3 bases, with 6 bases left in between.

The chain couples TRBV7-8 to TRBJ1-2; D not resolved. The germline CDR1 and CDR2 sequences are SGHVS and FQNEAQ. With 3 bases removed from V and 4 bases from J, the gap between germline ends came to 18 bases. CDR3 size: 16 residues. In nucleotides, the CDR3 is TGTGCCAGCAGCTTTAGTCCCCAAACCGGCGGCTATGGCTACACCTTC. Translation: CASSFSPQTGGYGYTF.

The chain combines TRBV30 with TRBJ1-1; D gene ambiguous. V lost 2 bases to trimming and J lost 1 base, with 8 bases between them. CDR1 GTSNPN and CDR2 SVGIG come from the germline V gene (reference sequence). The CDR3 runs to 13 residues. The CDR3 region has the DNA TGTGCCTGGAGTCGGCGGGCGAACACTGAAGCTTTCTTT. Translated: CAWSRRANTEAFF.

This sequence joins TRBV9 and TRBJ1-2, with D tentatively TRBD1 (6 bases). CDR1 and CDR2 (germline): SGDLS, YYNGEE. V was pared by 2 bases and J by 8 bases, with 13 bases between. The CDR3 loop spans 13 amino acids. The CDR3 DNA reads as TGTGCCAGCAGCGTCGAACAGGGCTTGGGCTACACCTTC. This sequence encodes CASSVEQGLGYTF.

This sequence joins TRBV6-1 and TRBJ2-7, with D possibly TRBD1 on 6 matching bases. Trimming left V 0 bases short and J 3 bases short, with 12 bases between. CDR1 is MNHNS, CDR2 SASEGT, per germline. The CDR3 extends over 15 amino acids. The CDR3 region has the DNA TGTGCCAGCAGTGAAGCTGTTGGGACACTCTACGAGCAGTACTTC. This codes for CASSEAVGTLYEQYF.

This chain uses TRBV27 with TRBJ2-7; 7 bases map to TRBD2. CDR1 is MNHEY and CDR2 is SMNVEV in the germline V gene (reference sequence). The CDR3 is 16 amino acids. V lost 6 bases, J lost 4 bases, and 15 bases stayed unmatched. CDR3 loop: CASSPAGDFSRYEQYF. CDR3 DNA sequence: TGTGCCAGCAGCCCCGCGGGGGATTTTTCTAGGTACGAGCAGTACTTC.

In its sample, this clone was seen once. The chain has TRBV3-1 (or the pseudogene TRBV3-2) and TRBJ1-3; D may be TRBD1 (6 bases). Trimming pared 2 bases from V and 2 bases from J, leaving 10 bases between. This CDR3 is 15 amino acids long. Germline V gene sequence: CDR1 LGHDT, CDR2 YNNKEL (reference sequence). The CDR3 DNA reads TGTGCCAGCAGCCAAATGACAGGAGCTGGAAACACCATATATTTT. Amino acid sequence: CASSQMTGAGNTIYF.

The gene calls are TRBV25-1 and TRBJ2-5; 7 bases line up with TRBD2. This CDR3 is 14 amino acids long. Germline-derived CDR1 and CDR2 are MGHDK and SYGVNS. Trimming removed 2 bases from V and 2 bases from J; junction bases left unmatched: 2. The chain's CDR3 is CASSEGGRQETQYF. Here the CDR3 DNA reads TGTGCCAGCAGTGAAGGCGGGAGACAAGAGACCCAGTACTTC.

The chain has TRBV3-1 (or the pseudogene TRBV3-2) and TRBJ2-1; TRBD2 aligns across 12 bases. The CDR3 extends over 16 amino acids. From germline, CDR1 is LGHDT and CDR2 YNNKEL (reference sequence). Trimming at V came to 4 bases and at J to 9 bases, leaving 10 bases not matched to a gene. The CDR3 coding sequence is TGTGCCAGCAGCCGGGACACTAGCGGGGGGAGTGGTGAGCAGTTCTTC. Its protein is CASSRDTSGGSGEQFF.

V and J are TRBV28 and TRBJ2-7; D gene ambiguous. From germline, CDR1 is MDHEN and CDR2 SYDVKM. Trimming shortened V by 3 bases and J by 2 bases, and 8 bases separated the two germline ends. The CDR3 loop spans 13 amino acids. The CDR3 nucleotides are TGTGCCAGCAGTTTGCCGGTCCCCTACGAGCAGTACTTC. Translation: CASSLPVPYEQYF. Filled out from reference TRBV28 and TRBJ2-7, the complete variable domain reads DVKVTQSSRYLVKRTGEKVFLECVQDMDHENMFWYRQDPGLGLRLIYFSYDVKMKEKGDIPEGYSVSREKKERFSLILESASTNQTSMYLCASSLPVPYEQYFGPGTRLTVT.

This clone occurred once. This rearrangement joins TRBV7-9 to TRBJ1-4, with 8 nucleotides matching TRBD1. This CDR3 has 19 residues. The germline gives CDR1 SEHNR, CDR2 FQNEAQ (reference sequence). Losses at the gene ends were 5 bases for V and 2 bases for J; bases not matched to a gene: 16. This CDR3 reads CASSLSLQGRGPTNEKLFF. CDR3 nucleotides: TGTGCCAGCAGCCTCTCTTTACAGGGCAGGGGGCCTACTAATGAAAAACTGTTTTTT.

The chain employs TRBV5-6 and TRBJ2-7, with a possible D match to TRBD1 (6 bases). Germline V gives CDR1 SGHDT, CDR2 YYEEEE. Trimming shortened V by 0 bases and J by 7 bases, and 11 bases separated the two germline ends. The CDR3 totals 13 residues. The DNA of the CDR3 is TGTGCCAGCAGCTTGGTAACAGGGAGTGAGCAGTACTTC. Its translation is CASSLVTGSEQYF.

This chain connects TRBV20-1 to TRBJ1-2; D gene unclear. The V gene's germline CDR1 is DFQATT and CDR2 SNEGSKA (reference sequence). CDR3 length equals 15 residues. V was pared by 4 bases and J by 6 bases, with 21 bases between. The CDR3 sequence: CSAIDVGKRDNGYTF. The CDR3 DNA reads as TGCAGTGCTATTGACGTGGGAAAGAGGGATAATGGCTACACCTTC.

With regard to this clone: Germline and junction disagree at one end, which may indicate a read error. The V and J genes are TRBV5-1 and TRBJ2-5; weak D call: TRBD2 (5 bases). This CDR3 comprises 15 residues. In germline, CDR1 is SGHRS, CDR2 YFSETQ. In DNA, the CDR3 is TGCGCCGGCAGCCCCGAAAGTGGGAGTCAAGAGACCCAGTACTTC. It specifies CAGSPESGSQETQYF.